The 10 T cell receptor beta chains below were found in one sample sequenced in a study of T cells after yellow fever vaccination. One entry per CDR3 protein results from TCRdb running MiXCR on the 5' RACE reads. The table has fewer than 350,000 distinct CDR3 sequences, more than 3% seen once. This sample comprised PBMCs, obtained on the day of the yellow fever booster vaccination. The receptors come from a man between 18 and 29 years old who received the YFV17D yellow fever vaccine.

This clonotype was detected ten times or more. This chain uses TRBV7-2 with TRBJ2-5; D remains ambiguous. Between the trimmed V and J ends, which lost 1 base and 4 bases, there was a span of 10 bases. The germline V gene encodes CDR1 SGHTA and CDR2 FQGNSA. This CDR3 contains 14 residues. CDR3 protein: CASSLGGSPETQYF. The DNA of the CDR3 is TGTGCCAGCAGCTTAGGGGGAAGCCCAGAGACCCAGTACTTC.

This clonotype was counted ten times or more. The rearrangement joins TRBV20-1 to TRBJ1-3, with D unresolved. The germline V gene has CDR1 DFQATT and CDR2 SNEGSKA (reference sequence). V shed 5 bases and J shed 0 bases, with 17 bases lying between them. This CDR3 contains 16 residues. CDR3 loop: CSAPPAFSSSGNTIYF. CDR3 sequence (DNA): TGCAGTGCTCCACCAGCTTTTTCGAGCTCTGGAAACACCATATATTTT.

In this sample, this clonotype turned up many times. The gene calls are TRBV7-2 and TRBJ2-4; D may be TRBD1 (7 bases). In germline, CDR1 is SGHTA, CDR2 FQGNSA. This CDR3 spans 15 amino acids. Between the trimmed V and J ends, which lost 2 bases and 8 bases, there was a span of 16 bases. In nucleotides, the CDR3 is TGTGCCAGCAGCTTACGTGGTCAGGGGGGAGACATTCAGTACTTC. It translates to CASSLRGQGGDIQYF.

This clonotype appeared a few times. This rearrangement joins TRBV7-2 to TRBJ2-7, with D unresolved. With 5 bases removed from V and 2 bases from J, the gap between germline ends came to 16 bases. Germline assignment: CDR1 SGHTA and CDR2 FQGNSA. CDR3 size: 15 residues. CDR3 protein: CASSLSPSWTYEQYF. Here the CDR3 DNA reads TGTGCCAGCAGCCTTTCCCCTTCTTGGACCTACGAGCAGTACTTC. The complete variable domain, with remaining parts taken from reference TRBV7-2 and TRBJ2-7, reads GAGVSQSPSNKVTEKGKDVELRCDPISGHTALYWYRQSLGQGLEFLIYFQGNSAPDKSGLPSDRFSAERTGGSVSTLTIQRTQQEDSAVYLCASSLSPSWTYEQYFGPGTRLTVT.

This clonotype was detected many times. The rearrangement uses TRBV10-3 and TRBJ2-3, with D unresolved. V gave up 4 bases and J gave up 4 bases, with 9 bases separating them. Germline CDR1 reads ENHRY; CDR2 reads SYGVKD. CDR3 size: 13 residues. CDR3 in amino acids: CAISAPDPDTQYF. The CDR3 DNA reads as TGTGCCATCAGTGCCCCCGATCCAGATACGCAGTATTTT.

In its sample, this clonotype was seen many times. In DNA, the CDR3 is TGTGCCAGCAGTCAAGGGGCTTGGTCAGGAGAGACCCAGTACTTC. It codes for CASSQGAWSGETQYF. The chain employs TRBV7-8 and TRBJ2-5; perhaps TRBD1 as D (5 bases). This CDR3 spans 15 amino acids. Germline CDR1 SGHVS, CDR2 FQNEAQ. The V end lost 6 bases, the J end lost 4 bases, and 18 bases lay between the germline ends.

In this sample, this clonotype turned up many times. The chain employs TRBV7-2 and TRBJ1-6; D possibly corresponds to TRBD1 (5 bases). CDR1 is SGHTA and CDR2 is FQGNSA in the germline V gene. The ends were cut back, 5 bases at V and 8 bases at J, with 13 bases in the middle. The CDR3 sequence is 14 residues long. CDR3 sequence (DNA): TGTGCCAGCAGCGCTGGGACGACGGATTCACCCCTCCACTTT. This sequence encodes CASSAGTTDSPLHF.

This clonotype turned up a few times. The chain carries TRBV10-2 and TRBJ2-3; D is possibly TRBD1 or TRBD2 (5 bases each). Germline assignment: CDR1 WSHSY and CDR2 SAAADI. The CDR3 is 14 amino acids. V gave up 2 bases and J gave up 6 bases, with 12 bases separating them. The CDR3 nucleotides are TGCGCCAGCAGTGAGGCTCCAGGGACGGATACGCAGTATTTT. It codes for CASSEAPGTDTQYF.

As concerns this clonotype: A much larger clonotype is one base distant, so this may be a read error. The chain combines TRBV4-1 with TRBJ1-6; possibly TRBD1 for D (5 bases). Germline CDR1 and CDR2: MGHRA and YSYEKL. This CDR3 contains 16 residues. This chain's CDR3 is CACSQEGVGDNSPLHF. In DNA, the CDR3 is TGCGCCTGCAGCCAAGAAGGGGTCGGGGATAATTCACCCCTCCACTTT.

This clonotype has at least ten counts. The CDR3 DNA is TGTGCCAGCACCCCGCGCGGGCAGGGCGAAGAGACCCAGTACTTC. As protein: CASTPRGQGEETQYF. The rearrangement joins TRBV6-2 or TRBV6-3 to TRBJ2-5; possibly TRBD1 or TRBD2 for D (5 bases each). The CDR3 is made up of 15 amino acids. CDR1 and CDR2 (germline): MNHEY, SVGEGT. With 7 bases removed from V and 3 bases from J, the gap between germline ends came to 18 bases.